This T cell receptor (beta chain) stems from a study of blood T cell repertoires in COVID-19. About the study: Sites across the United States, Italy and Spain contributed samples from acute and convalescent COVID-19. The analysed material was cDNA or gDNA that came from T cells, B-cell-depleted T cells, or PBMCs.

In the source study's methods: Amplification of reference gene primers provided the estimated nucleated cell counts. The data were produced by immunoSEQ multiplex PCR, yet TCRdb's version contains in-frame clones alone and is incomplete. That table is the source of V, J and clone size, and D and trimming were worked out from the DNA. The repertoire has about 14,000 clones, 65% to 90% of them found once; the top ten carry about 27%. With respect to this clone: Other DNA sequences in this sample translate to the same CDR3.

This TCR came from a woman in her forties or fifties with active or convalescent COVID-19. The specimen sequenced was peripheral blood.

CDR3 sequence (DNA): TGTGCCAGCAGCCAAGGCAGACACACAGATACGCAGTATTTT. This translates into CASSQGRHTDTQYF. The chain joins TRBV14 to TRBJ2-3; D remains unclear. The CDR3 is 14 amino acids. The V gene's germline CDR1 is SGHDN and CDR2 FVKESK. V was cut by 1 base and J by 2 bases, with 7 bases left in between.